Listed here are 22 T cell receptor beta chains from one sample, sequenced in a study of blood T cell dynamics during melanoma immunotherapy. Time point denoted: week 3, after first cycle of checkpoint inhibitor. Only in-frame clones appear in the TCRdb table, and some are missing; sequencing was by immunoSEQ multiplex PCR. This table has 8,500 or so clones, 88% appearing once. The starting material was blood, obtained from a patient treated with checkpoint blockade. These receptor sequences come from a human donor with melanoma.

The chain is built from TRBV6-5 and TRBJ2-7, with 12 bases that match TRBD2. V lost 0 bases and J lost 6; bases outside the gene matches: 6. The CDR3 loop spans 16 amino acids. Looked up from germline, CDR1 is MNHEY and CDR2 is SVGAGI. In DNA, the CDR3 is TGTGCCAGCAGTTACTCGAGTCTAGCGGGAGGGCGCGAGCAGTACTTC. This translates into CASSYSSLAGGREQYF.

The chain joins TRBV7-2 to TRBJ1-1; tentative D call: TRBD1 (6 bases). The germline CDR1 and CDR2 sequences are SGHTA and FQGNSA. This CDR3 spans 15 amino acids. Trimming removed 7 bases from V and 1 base from J, with 16 bases in between. CDR3 region: CASTEVQGTNTEAFF. CDR3 sequence (DNA): TGTGCCAGCACCGAAGTTCAGGGGACGAACACTGAAGCTTTCTTT.

This clone was found a few times. This chain uses TRBV4-2 with TRBJ1-2; D call uncertain. In germline, CDR1 is LGHNA, CDR2 YNFKEQ. CDR3 size: 13 residues. V lost 0 bases and J lost 2, with 4 bases in between. In DNA, the CDR3 is TGTGCCAGCAGCCAAGAAATGAACTATGGCTACACCTTC. As protein: CASSQEMNYGYTF.

V is TRBV12-5 and J is TRBJ2-7; D unresolved. The CDR3 contains 13 residues. In germline, CDR1 is LGHNT, CDR2 FRNRAP. Trimming left V 4 bases short and J 0 bases short, with 7 bases between. The CDR3 protein is CASGWGSSYEQYF. CDR3 coding DNA: TGTGCTAGTGGTTGGGGTAGCTCCTACGAGCAGTACTTC.

The chain links TRBV29-1 to TRBJ2-7; 7 bases map to TRBD1. Germline CDR1 is SQVTM and CDR2 is ANQGSEA. Losses at the gene ends were 6 bases for V and 2 bases for J; bases not matched to a gene: 7. This CDR3 is built from 13 residues. CDR3 nucleotide sequence: TGCAGCGTCCGGACAGGAAAGACCTACGAGCAGTACTTC. It is translated as CSVRTGKTYEQYF.

The J gene is TRBJ1-2, the V gene TRBV29-1, with TRBD1 matching over 9 bases. The CDR3 extends over 15 amino acids. Germline V gene lookup returns CDR1 SQVTM and CDR2 ANQGSEA. The junction had 11 bases not matched to a gene; V was cut back by 7 bases and J by 2 bases. CDR3 in amino acids: CSGNFGQGSNYGYTF. CDR3 bases: TGCAGCGGCAACTTCGGACAGGGGTCCAACTATGGCTACACCTTC. Full variable domain (rest looked up from reference TRBV29-1 and TRBJ1-2): SAVISQKPSRDICQRGTSLTIQCQVDSQVTMMFWYRQQPGQSLTLIATANQGSEATYESGFVIDKFPISRPNLTFSTLTVSNMSPEDSSIYLCSGNFGQGSNYGYTFGSGTRLTVV.

This chain connects TRBV29-1 to TRBJ1-2; 9 bases map to TRBD1. Germline V gene sequence: CDR1 SQVTM, CDR2 ANQGSEA. V lost 1 base to trimming and J lost 4 bases; unmatched junction nucleotides: 10. The CDR3 extends over 16 amino acids. CDR3 region: CSVEALRTGVSYGYTF. CDR3 nucleotide sequence: TGCAGCGTTGAAGCCCTAAGGACAGGGGTTAGCTATGGCTACACCTTC.

The CDR3 reads CASTGQGWATEAFF. In nucleotides, the CDR3 is TGTGCCAGCACTGGACAGGGATGGGCCACTGAAGCTTTCTTT. J is TRBJ1-1 and V is TRBV6-1, with TRBD1 identical over 8 bases. The junction had 8 bases not matched to a gene; V was cut back by 7 bases and J by 4 bases. The CDR3 has 14 residues. Germline loops: CDR1 MNHNS, CDR2 SASEGT.

Only a few counts were recorded for this clone. The chain employs TRBV4-2 and TRBJ1-5; D gene uncertain. The CDR3 consists of 14 residues. CDR1 and CDR2 from the germline V gene are LGHNA and YNFKEQ. Deletions cut 3 bases from V and 7 bases from J, with 13 bases between. CDR3 residues: CASSQGNSDQPQHF. The CDR3 DNA is TGTGCCAGCAGCCAGGGGAACAGTGACCAGCCCCAGCATTTT.

The rearrangement joins TRBV5-6 to TRBJ2-7; unclear D gene. CDR3 length: 15 amino acids. The ends were cut back, 0 bases at V and 3 bases at J, with 13 bases in the middle. Germline V lookup: CDR1 SGHDT, CDR2 YYEEEE. This CDR3 is CASSLGWQVIYEQYF. CDR3 in DNA: TGTGCCAGCAGCTTGGGGTGGCAGGTTATCTACGAGCAGTACTTC.

The genes are TRBV6-1 and TRBJ2-1; 8 bases line up with TRBD1. This CDR3 is 15 amino acids long. The germline gives CDR1 MNHNS, CDR2 SASEGT. V lost 5 bases and J lost 0; bases outside the gene matches: 3. As DNA, the CDR3 is TGTGCCAGCAGTCCCGACAGGGGCTCCTACAATGAGCAGTTCTTC. Translation gives CASSPDRGSYNEQFF.

The rearrangement joins TRBV4-3 to TRBJ1-1, with D maybe TRBD1 (5 bases). The CDR3 is made up of 13 amino acids. The ends were cut back, 1 base at V and 4 bases at J, with 7 bases in the middle. Per germline, CDR1 LGHNA and CDR2 YSLEER. The CDR3 loop is CASSQVQGTEAFF. In DNA form, the CDR3 reads TGCGCCAGCAGCCAAGTCCAGGGCACTGAAGCTTTCTTT.

The J gene is TRBJ2-7, the V gene TRBV19; tentatively, D is TRBD2 (6 bases). CDR1 is LNHDA and CDR2 is SQIVND in the germline V gene (reference sequence). CDR3 length: 14 amino acids. Trimming took 7 bases from V and 2 from J, leaving 15 bases between them. CDR3 amino acids: CASTRREKPYEQYF. CDR3 sequence (DNA): TGTGCCAGTACCCGGAGGGAGAAACCCTACGAGCAGTACTTC.

The chain uses TRBV9 and TRBJ2-6; D is unclear. This CDR3 comprises 15 residues. Looked up from germline, CDR1 is SGDLS and CDR2 is YYNGEE. V lost 0 bases to trimming and J lost 3 bases, with 7 bases between them. CDR3 nucleotide sequence: TGTGCCAGCAGCGTAGAGGTTTTTGGGGCCAACGTCCTGACTTTC. Encoded protein: CASSVEVFGANVLTF.

CDR3 sequence reads: CASSLGGGGNTEAFF. CDR3 sequence (DNA): TGTGCCAGCAGCTTAGGAGGTGGGGGTAACACTGAAGCTTTCTTT. This chain uses TRBV11-2 with TRBJ1-1, with a possible D match to TRBD1 (5 bases). Per the germline V gene, CDR1 is SGHAT and CDR2 is FQNNGV. The V gene lost 1 base and the J gene lost 2 bases, with 11 bases spanning the gap. This CDR3 is 15 amino acids long.

The chain links TRBV5-5 to TRBJ1-3; no clear D gene. Germline values: CDR1 SGHKS, CDR2 YYEKEE (reference sequence). Trimming cost V 4 bases and J 1 base, with 18 bases left between them. The CDR3 is 17 residues long. CDR3 nucleotide sequence: TGTGCCAGCAGCCTAACTCCGCTTCCAGTATCTGGAAACACCATATATTTT. Translated: CASSLTPLPVSGNTIYF. Based on the CDR3 plus reference TRBV5-5 and TRBJ1-3, the full variable domain is DAGVTQSPTHLIKTRGQQVTLRCSPISGHKSVSWYQQVLGQGPQFIFQYYEKEERGRGNFPDRFSARQFPNYSSELNVNALLLGDSALYLCASSLTPLPVSGNTIYFGEGSWLTVV.

The rearrangement links TRBV10-1 to TRBJ1-2; D gene unclear. Trimming took 7 bases from V and 7 from J, leaving 19 bases between them. In germline, CDR1 is WNHNN, CDR2 SYGVQD (reference sequence). The CDR3 runs 14 residues. The CDR3 DNA sequence: TGCGCCAGCAAAAGACCCTCGGTAGGCGGTGGCTACACCTTC. Amino acids: CASKRPSVGGGYTF.

The genes are TRBV29-1 and TRBJ1-1, with D hard to call. The CDR3 totals 11 residues. Germline lookup yields CDR1 SQVTM and CDR2 ANQGSEA. V was trimmed by 7 bases and J by 1 base, leaving 7 bases between them. CDR3 protein: CSARQNTEAFF. The CDR3 coding sequence is TGCAGCGCGCGACAGAACACTGAAGCTTTCTTT. Looking up the rest from reference TRBV29-1 and TRBJ1-1 gives the full variable domain: SAVISQKPSRDICQRGTSLTIQCQVDSQVTMMFWYRQQPGQSLTLIATANQGSEATYESGFVIDKFPISRPNLTFSTLTVSNMSPEDSSIYLCSARQNTEAFFGQGTRLTVV.

The chain links TRBV5-1 to TRBJ1-5; D remains ambiguous. This CDR3 region has 15 residues. The germline CDR1 and CDR2 sequences are SGHRS and YFSETQ. Deletions cut 0 bases from V and 4 bases from J, with 11 bases between. The CDR3 here is CASSLGPGGNQPQHF. DNA of the CDR3: TGCGCCAGCAGCTTGGGGCCCGGAGGGAATCAGCCCCAGCATTTT.

This chain connects TRBV30 to TRBJ2-7, with D possibly matching TRBD1 (5 bases). Trimming left V 2 bases short and J 1 base short, with 9 bases between. CDR3 size: 13 residues. CDR1 GTSNPN and CDR2 SVGIG come from the germline V gene (reference sequence). In nucleotides, the CDR3 is TGTGCCTGGAGTCCGACAGTATCCTACGAGCAGTACTTC. It is translated as CAWSPTVSYEQYF.

CDR3 nucleotides: TGTGCCAGTATGGGGTCGCTTGGCTCCTATAATTCACCCCTCCACTTT. Translated, it gives CASMGSLGSYNSPLHF. The chain employs TRBV19 and TRBJ1-6; D not certain. Germline V gene sequence: CDR1 LNHDA, CDR2 SQIVND (reference sequence). The V end lost 7 bases, the J end lost 0 bases, and 13 bases lay between the germline ends. CDR3 length equals 16 residues.

The CDR3 here is CASSLRTGGAESEAFF. Here the CDR3 DNA reads TGTGCCAGCAGCTTACGGACAGGGGGCGCGGAGTCTGAAGCTTTCTTT. This rearrangement joins TRBV7-9 to TRBJ1-1; the match to TRBD1 covers 11 bases. The CDR3 covers 16 residues. Germline CDR1 and CDR2: SEHNR and FQNEAQ (reference sequence). V was clipped by 2 bases and J by 6 bases; unmatched bases: 8.